This T cell receptor beta chain emerged from a study of regulatory T cells in long-lasting Graves disease. This clonotype was detected a few times. The antigen remains undetermined. Combining iRepertoire HTBI primers with Arm-PCR of CDR3 regions, the authors built TCR beta libraries. TCRdb independently ran MiXCR on the multiplex PCR reads; one entry per CDR3 protein. This table holds some 450,000 distinct CDR3 sequences, 23% found once. Study results and limitations: Relative to new patients (around 1,000), persistent patients exhibited greater sharing of public clonotypes (around 3,000). Persistent Graves' patients had lower TCR diversity than newly diagnosed ones.

The time point: persistent/refractory GD, antithyroid drugs over 5 years with positive TRAb. The TCR library was made from RNA extracted from PBMCs. This receptor was taken from a female donor with Graves disease. The source material was peripheral blood mononuclear cells (PBMCs), sampled when the disease was refractory, from a patient treated with antithyroid drugs.

CDR3 coding DNA: TGCAGTGCTATGGGGACCGATGCCAATCAGCCCCAGCATTTT. Translated: CSAMGTDANQPQHF. The chain uses TRBV20-1 and TRBJ1-5, with D maybe TRBD1 (5 bases). The CDR3 has 14 amino acids. Deletions cut 4 bases from V and 3 bases from J, with 13 bases between. Germline CDR1 and CDR2: DFQATT and SNEGSKA (reference sequence).